What follows is one T cell receptor beta chain and its context. Donors were nominally healthy when sampled, though unrecorded immune exposures were likely. The PCR used 60 Vbeta and 13 Jbeta primers. Generated by immunoSEQ multiplex PCR, the TCRdb table keeps only in-frame clones and is missing some. Here the sample spans roughly 130,000 clones, roughly 62% being singletons. The source of the sample is a study of cytomegalovirus exposure and HLA in healthy donors. CDR3 size: 19 residues. The clonotype was recovered from a man aged 30 to 45 in good health and CMV-seropositive. Material: PBMCs. V and J are TRBV21-1 and TRBJ2-1; TRBD2 is taken as the D call from the table, unchecked against the DNA. TRBV21-1 is tagged as a pseudogene. The CDR3 loop is CASITPTRLAGGTNNEQFF. The CDR3 DNA reads as TGTGCCAGCATCACCCCTACGAGACTAGCGGGGGGTACGAACAATGAGCAGTTCTTC.